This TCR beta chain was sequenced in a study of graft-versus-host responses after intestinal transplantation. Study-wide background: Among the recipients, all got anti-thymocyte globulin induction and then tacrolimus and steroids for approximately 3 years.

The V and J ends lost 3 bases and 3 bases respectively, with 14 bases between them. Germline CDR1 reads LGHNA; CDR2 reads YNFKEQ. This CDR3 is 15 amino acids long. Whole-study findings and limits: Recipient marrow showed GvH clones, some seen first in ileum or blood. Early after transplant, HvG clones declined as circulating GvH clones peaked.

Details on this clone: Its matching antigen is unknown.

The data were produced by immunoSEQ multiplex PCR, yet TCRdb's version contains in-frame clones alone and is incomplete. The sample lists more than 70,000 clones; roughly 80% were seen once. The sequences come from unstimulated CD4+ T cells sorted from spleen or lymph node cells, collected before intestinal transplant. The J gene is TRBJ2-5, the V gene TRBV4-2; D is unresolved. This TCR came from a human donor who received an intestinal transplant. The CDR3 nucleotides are TGTGCCAGCAGCCAGACGGAGCCGCACAAAGAGACCCAGTACTTC. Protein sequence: CASSQTEPHKETQYF.